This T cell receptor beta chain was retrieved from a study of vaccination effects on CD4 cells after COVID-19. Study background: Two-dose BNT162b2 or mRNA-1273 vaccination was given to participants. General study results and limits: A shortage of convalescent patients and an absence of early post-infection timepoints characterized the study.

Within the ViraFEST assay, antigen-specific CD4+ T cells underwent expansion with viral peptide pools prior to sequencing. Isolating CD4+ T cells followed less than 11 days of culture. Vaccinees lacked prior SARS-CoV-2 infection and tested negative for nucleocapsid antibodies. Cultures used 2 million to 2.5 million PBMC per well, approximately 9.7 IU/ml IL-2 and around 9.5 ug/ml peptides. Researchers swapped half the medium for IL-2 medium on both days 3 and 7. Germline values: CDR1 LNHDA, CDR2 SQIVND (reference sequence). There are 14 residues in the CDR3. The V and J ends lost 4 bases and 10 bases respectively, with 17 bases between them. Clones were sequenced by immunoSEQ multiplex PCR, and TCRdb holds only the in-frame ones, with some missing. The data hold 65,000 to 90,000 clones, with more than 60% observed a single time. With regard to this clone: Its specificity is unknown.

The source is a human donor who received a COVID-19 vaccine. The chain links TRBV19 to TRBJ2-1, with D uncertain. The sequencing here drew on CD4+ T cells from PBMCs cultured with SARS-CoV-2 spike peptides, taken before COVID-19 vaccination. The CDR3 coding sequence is TGTGCCAGTAGTAAAGCCTCTGGCCCGAAGGAGCAGTTCTTC. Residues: CASSKASGPKEQFF.